This T cell receptor (beta chain) was retrieved from a study of T-cell memory formation after mild COVID-19 (dated by TCRdb to about 2021). The study in broad terms: Most TCR sequence clusters were specific to one of the two donors. Two young, previously healthy adult volunteers made up the cohort, one male and one female. In a couple of donors, T-cell clones that expanded and contracted after mild COVID-19 were followed by sequencing TCRalpha and TCRbeta repertoires longitudinally. Study-level results and caveats: Clones that contracted from day 15 to 85 showed balanced CD4/CD8 phenotypes, whereas a second wave of clones that expanded from day 15 to 37 leaned towards CD4+. The detection of some responding clones in pre-infection memory suggests that pre-existing cross-reactive memory T cells joined the SARS-CoV-2 response. SARS-CoV-2 specificity of the second-wave clones peaking on day 37 was not confirmed. Only a couple of mild cases were covered in the study, and larger cohorts including severe cases with pre-infection samples were considered necessary. Contracting CD4+ clones were found mainly in CM and EM memory subsets, while CD8+ clones were enriched in EMRA.

TCRdb names Illumina NovaSeq 6000 as the instrument used. TCRalpha and TCRbeta cDNA libraries were constructed by 5'RACE with constant-segment primers, with sample barcodes and unique molecular identifiers being introduced. Trizol reagent was used to extract RNA from every sample. Libraries were amplified in two PCR steps, with a second sample barcode and Illumina TruSeq adapters added in the second step. The libraries were sequenced on an Illumina NovaSeq using 2 x 150 bp paired-end reads. The authors' pipeline ran thus. Demultiplexing of reads and collapsing into UMI-guided consensus sequences were performed with migec v1.2.7. With mixcr v2.1.11, UMI consensuses were aligned to TRA and TRB V and J templates and assembled into clonotypes. Expanded or contracted clonotypes were those called significant by both edgeR and NoisET, with noise models trained on biological replicates. For edgeR calls, the cutoffs were a false discovery rate-adjusted p below 0.01 and a log2 fold-change threshold of 1. As an exploratory analysis of dynamics, max-normalized trajectories of the 1000 most abundant clonotypes were examined by PCA with hierarchical clustering. The CD4 or CD8 phenotype of responding clones was assigned using the separately sequenced CD4+ and CD8+ repertoires. TCRdb itself trimmed the public reads at Q25 with fastp, ran MiXCR and retained productive beta chains. Rows with a matching CDR3 protein are joined into one entry that keeps the most common DNA and genes. The V and J calls follow TCRdb's processing rather than the paper's. The table for this sample lists around 35,000 distinct CDR3 sequences; approximately 7.7% of them were counted only once. Roughly 27% of the sample is taken by the ten largest.

PBMCs were isolated by Ficoll-Paque density gradient centrifugation. This clonotype appeared many times. Its antigen target is currently unknown. There are no base qualities to consult, and no much larger clone falls within one base. Relative to germline, V is 4 bases shorter and J is 2 bases shorter, with 16 bases between their ends. From the cysteine through the phenylalanine, the CDR3 covers 17 amino acids. The retained sequence is limited to the CDR3, 51 bases, with the frame set at the first base. Looking up the germline V gene yields CDR1 SGDLS and CDR2 YYNGEE. The TCR sequence derives from a man aged 18 to 29 who had mild COVID-19 (a few samples of this study predate the infection). The sample titles of this study are shuffled in the database, so cell type and time point are left out; the donor was told from shared clones. The chain employs TRBV9 and TRBJ1-6; a confident D gene designation cannot be given. Sequencing was done on a sample of PBMCs or a T cell subset sorted from them (not recorded which). The bases read TGTGCCAGCAGCCCCGACGGCACGAAGGCCTATAATTCACCCCTCCACTTT. Its product reads: CASSPDGTKAYNSPLHF.